The 10 T cell receptor beta chains presented below share a single source sample, sequenced in a study of blood T cells in healthy people across ages. The second PCR ran roughly 7 to 12 cycles with a sample-barcoded 5' primer and J-beta primers. One entry per CDR3 protein results from TCRdb running MiXCR on the 5' RACE reads. The repertoire holds roughly 1,100,000 distinct CDR3 sequences, roughly a quarter seen once, with about 0.72% in the top ten. These records were also assigned to another study, of T cells of mothers and their children.

Material for sequencing was blood. These receptors originate from a girl aged 2-10 years in good health.

This chain connects TRBV3-1 to TRBJ2-1; TRBD1 agrees at 10 bases. The V gene end was trimmed by 1 base and the J gene end by 6 bases; junction bases not matched to a gene: 3. Germline CDR1 and CDR2: LGHDT and YNNKEL (reference sequence). The CDR3 is 15 residues long. Written as DNA, the CDR3 is TGTGCCAGCAGCCAAGGACAGGGGGCGGCCAATGAGCAGTTCTTC. Amino acid sequence: CASSQGQGAANEQFF.

The CDR3 protein is CASSGHSLTGDGEKLFF. CDR3 DNA: TGTGCCAGCAGCGGACACTCCTTAACAGGGGATGGAGAAAAACTGTTTTTT. J is TRBJ1-4 and V is TRBV9, with 7 bases aligning to TRBD1. The V segment lost 3 bases and the J segment 8 bases; nucleotides outside the gene matches: 16. From germline, CDR1 is SGDLS and CDR2 YYNGEE. The CDR3 spans 17 residues.

V usage is TRBV27 and J usage is TRBJ2-7; D may be TRBD1 or TRBD2 (5 bases each). V dropped 5 bases and J dropped 5 bases, with 25 bases sitting between them. Germline V gives CDR1 MNHEY, CDR2 SMNVEV (reference sequence). This CDR3 spans 17 amino acids. Here the CDR3 DNA reads TGTGCCAGCAGTCCAGCCCCTTACGAGGAGCGAGGGGACGAGCAGTACTTC. Its protein is CASSPAPYEERGDEQYF.

This clonotype was counted between two and nine times. This chain uses TRBV11-2 with TRBJ1-4; D is possibly TRBD1 (6 bases). CDR3 length: 13 amino acids. Trimming cost V 0 bases and J 13 bases, with 12 bases left between them. Germline values: CDR1 SGHAT, CDR2 FQNNGV. CDR3 DNA: TGTGCCAGCAGCTTAGACCCGGACAGATCACTGTTTTTT. Protein product: CASSLDPDRSLFF.

Only a few counts were recorded for this clonotype. The chain recombines TRBV20-1 with TRBJ2-7; 11 bases are shared with TRBD2. Unmatched junction bases numbered 12, after V lost 0 bases and J lost 5 bases. Germline-derived CDR1 and CDR2 are DFQATT and SNEGSKA (reference sequence). This CDR3 has 17 amino acids. CDR3 DNA: TGCAGTGCTAGAGATGGGGTAGCGGGGGGGCCGCTACACGAGCAGTACTTC. Amino acid sequence: CSARDGVAGGPLHEQYF.

The chain has TRBV7-8 and TRBJ2-3; D gene ambiguous. Germline V gene data show CDR1 as SGHVS and CDR2 as FQNEAQ. This CDR3 has 14 amino acids. V gave up 5 bases and J gave up 0 bases, with 9 bases separating them. CDR3 protein: CASSRTESTDTQYF. The DNA for the CDR3 is TGTGCCAGCAGCCGTACAGAGAGCACAGATACGCAGTATTTT. The full variable domain, with the rest looked up from reference TRBV7-8 and TRBJ2-3, is GAGVSQSPRYKVAKRGQDVALRCDPISGHVSLFWYQQALGQGPEFLTYFQNEAQLDKSGLPSDRFFAERPEGSVSTLKIQRTQQEDSAVYLCASSRTESTDTQYFGPGTRLTVL.

This clonotype was detected only once. In DNA form, the CDR3 reads TGTGCCAGCAGCAATGGGGCGAACACTGAAGCTTTCTTT. Protein: CASSNGANTEAFF. The rearrangement links TRBV7-9 to TRBJ1-1; a weak D match, TRBD1 (5 bases). In germline, CDR1 is SEHNR, CDR2 FQNEAQ (reference sequence). The CDR3 runs 13 residues. V was clipped by 5 bases and J by 1 base, with 8 bases between them.

The V call is TRBV12-3 or TRBV12-4, the J call TRBJ2-2; 14 bases are shared with TRBD2. This CDR3 has 18 residues. J was trimmed by 4 bases and V by 7 bases; bases with no gene match: 11. CDR3 amino acids: CASTIGTSGRKVTGELFF. The CDR3, as DNA: TGTGCCAGCACTATAGGGACTAGCGGGAGAAAAGTCACCGGGGAGCTGTTTTTT.

The chain recombines TRBV15 with TRBJ2-1, with a possible D match to TRBD1 (6 bases). Germline assignment: CDR1 LNHNV and CDR2 YYDKDF (reference sequence). This CDR3 is 15 amino acids long. With 0 bases removed from V and 2 bases from J, the gap between germline ends came to 8 bases. Here the CDR3 DNA reads TGTGCCACCAGCAGAGATCCAGGGGCCTACAATGAGCAGTTCTTC. Amino acid sequence: CATSRDPGAYNEQFF. Variable domain in full (rest from reference TRBV15 and TRBJ2-1): DAMVIQNPRYQVTQFGKPVTLSCSQTLNHNVMYWYQQKSSQAPKLLFHYYDKDFNNEADTPDNFQSRRPNTSFCFLDIRSPGLGDTAMYLCATSRDPGAYNEQFFGPGTRLTVL.

This clonotype was seen a few times. The V gene is TRBV29-1, the J gene TRBJ2-1; no firm D call. The CDR3 totals 13 residues. From germline, CDR1 is SQVTM and CDR2 ANQGSEA. Trimming took off 4 bases at V and 0 bases at J, with 7 bases between the two ends. The CDR3 DNA is TGCAGCGTTGCTTCCCTCTCCTACAATGAGCAGTTCTTC. Translating it yields CSVASLSYNEQFF.